This TCR beta chain was found in a study of CD8 T cells in Susac syndrome. The CDR3 is 16 residues long. J gave up 6 bases and V 5 bases, and 12 bases lay outside the gene matches. Germline V CDR1 and CDR2: DFQATT, SNEGSKA (reference sequence). The RNA input was about 0.5 to 1 ug, and it was reverse transcribed with random hexamers. TCRdb called the immunoSEQ multiplex PCR reads again in MiXCR, with one record for every CDR3 protein. Of about 150,000 distinct CDR3 sequences in the sample, approximately 95% were seen once. The specimen sequenced was CD4+ T cells from PBMCs. The source of this sequence is a human donor with Susac syndrome. V usage is TRBV20-1 and J usage is TRBJ2-4; 11 bases agree with TRBD1. The CDR3 nucleotides read TGCAGTGCTGCTAGGACAGGGGGCGGTCCGGGAAACATTCAGTACTTC. It is translated as CSAARTGGGPGNIQYF.